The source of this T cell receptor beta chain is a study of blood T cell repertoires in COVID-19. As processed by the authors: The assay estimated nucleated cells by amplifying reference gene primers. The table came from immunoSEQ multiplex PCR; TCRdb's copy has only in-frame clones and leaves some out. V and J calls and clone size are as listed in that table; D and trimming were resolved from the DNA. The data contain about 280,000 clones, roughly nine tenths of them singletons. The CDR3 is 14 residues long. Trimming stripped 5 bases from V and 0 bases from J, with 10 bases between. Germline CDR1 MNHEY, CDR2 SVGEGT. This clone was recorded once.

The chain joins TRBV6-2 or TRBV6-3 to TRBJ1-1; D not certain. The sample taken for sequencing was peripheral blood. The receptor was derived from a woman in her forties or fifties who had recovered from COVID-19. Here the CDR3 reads CASSAQPVNTEAFF. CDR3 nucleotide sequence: TGTGCCAGCAGTGCACAGCCGGTGAACACTGAAGCTTTCTTT.